Each of the 26 T cell receptor beta chains below was sequenced from the same sample in a study of stem cell transplantation in POMP-related autoinflammatory disease. Produced via immunoSEQ multiplex PCR; TCRdb's table is partial and in-frame only. The profile shows some 68,000 clones, more than 75% of them singletons. The sequenced sample was CD4+ T cells from PBMCs, obtained after stem cell transplantation. The receptors shown here come from a human patient with POMP-related autoinflammation and immune dysregulation (PRAID). Some T cells may be the graft donor's.

This rearrangement joins TRBV15 to TRBJ1-4, with D uncertain. V dropped 1 base and J dropped 1 base, with 10 bases sitting between them. Germline-derived CDR1 and CDR2 are LNHNV and YYDKDF (reference sequence). This CDR3 spans 16 amino acids. DNA for the CDR3: TGTGCCACCAGCAGAGTCCTCGGGGTAACTAATGAAAAACTGTTTTTT. Translated: CATSRVLGVTNEKLFF. Full variable domain (outside the CDR3, taken from reference TRBV15 and TRBJ1-4): DAMVIQNPRYQVTQFGKPVTLSCSQTLNHNVMYWYQQKSSQAPKLLFHYYDKDFNNEADTPDNFQSRRPNTSFCFLDIRSPGLGDTAMYLCATSRVLGVTNEKLFFGSGTQLSVL.

V usage is TRBV28 and J usage is TRBJ1-1; the D gene is possibly TRBD1 (6 bases). Per germline, CDR1 MDHEN and CDR2 SYDVKM. There are 15 residues in the CDR3. The germline V and J ends were trimmed by 6 bases and 3 bases, with 17 bases remaining between them. The CDR3 coding sequence is TGTGCCAGCAGCCCCGTTAGGGACATTTACACTGAAGCTTTCTTT. Its protein product is CASSPVRDIYTEAFF.

A note on this clone: An end of the junction does not agree with germline; a read error may underlie this. The rearrangement uses TRBV11-2 and TRBJ2-1; no firm D call. Per germline, CDR1 SGHAT and CDR2 FQNNGV. There are 11 residues in the CDR3. The CDR3, as DNA: TGTGCCAGCAGCTCCAACAATGAGCAGTTCTTC. It yields the protein CASSSNNEQFF.

The rearrangement uses TRBV4-1 and TRBJ2-7, with no clear D. CDR3 length: 18 residues. Germline CDR1 and CDR2: MGHRA and YSYEKL. The germline V and J ends were trimmed by 1 base and 4 bases, with 23 bases remaining between them. CDR3 region: CASSQGATILPGMYEQYF. The CDR3 DNA is TGCGCCAGCAGCCAAGGGGCGACAATCCTCCCCGGAATGTACGAGCAGTACTTC.

This clone was picked up one time. The chain employs TRBV3-1 (or the pseudogene TRBV3-2) and TRBJ2-1; D is possibly TRBD1 (5 bases). The V and J ends lost 1 base and 12 bases respectively, with 13 bases between them. The CDR3 has 13 residues. Germline V gene sequence: CDR1 LGHDT, CDR2 YNNKEL (reference sequence). CDR3 loop: CASSQVPSTGQFF. DNA for the CDR3: TGTGCCAGCAGCCAAGTTCCCTCCACAGGGCAGTTCTTC.

This clone came up once. The rearrangement uses TRBV30 and TRBJ2-4; the D gene could be TRBD1 or TRBD2 (5 bases each). The CDR3 is 18 amino acids. Germline V CDR1 and CDR2: GTSNPN, SVGIG (reference sequence). The V gene lost 1 base and the J gene lost 1 base, with 20 bases spanning the gap. CDR3 sequence (DNA): TGTGCCTGGAGTGGGGGACCGCGTGGTTTAGTGGCCAAAAACATTCAGTACTTC. It translates to CAWSGGPRGLVAKNIQYF.

The CDR3 loop is CASSPGRGSNLYQPQHF. As DNA, the CDR3 is TGTGCCAGCAGCCCAGGGAGGGGTTCTAATCTTTATCAGCCCCAGCATTTT. The chain joins TRBV7-8 to TRBJ1-5; maybe TRBD1 (5 bases). V gave up 5 bases and J gave up 5 bases, with 22 bases separating them. The CDR3 runs 17 residues. Germline assignment: CDR1 SGHVS and CDR2 FQNEAQ.

J is TRBJ1-1 and V is TRBV4-2; D unclear. This CDR3 has 14 amino acids. The V end was cut by 5 bases, the J end by 3 bases, with 13 bases between. Germline lookup yields CDR1 LGHNA and CDR2 YNFKEQ. The chain's CDR3 is CASSYSGVDTEAFF. For the CDR3, the DNA is TGTGCCAGCAGCTATTCCGGGGTAGACACTGAAGCTTTCTTT.

The chain is built from TRBV19 and TRBJ2-1; D gene unclear. Germline V gene data show CDR1 as LNHDA and CDR2 as SQIVND (reference sequence). The CDR3 totals 13 residues. Trimming removed 5 bases from V and 10 bases from J, with 15 bases in between. The CDR3 loop reads CASSLHPRWEQFF. The CDR3 DNA reads TGTGCCAGTAGTCTCCACCCCCGCTGGGAGCAGTTCTTC.

J is TRBJ2-7 and V is TRBV7-6; 8 nucleotides align to TRBD2. This CDR3 region has 14 residues. The ends lost 2 bases at V and 3 bases at J; junction bases unmatched: 3. The germline V gene encodes CDR1 SGHVS and CDR2 FNYEAQ. CDR3 region: CASSLFSGSYEQYF. CDR3 in DNA: TGTGCCAGCAGCTTATTCAGCGGGAGCTACGAGCAGTACTTC.

This clone was observed a single time. The chain uses TRBV5-5 and TRBJ2-2; D is possibly TRBD2 (6 bases). Germline assignment: CDR1 SGHKS and CDR2 YYEKEE (reference sequence). Trimming left V 4 bases short and J 6 bases short, with 13 bases between. The CDR3 has 14 amino acids. In DNA, the CDR3 is TGTGCCAGCAGCCTTGGGCCGGGGGCCGGGGAGCTGTTTTTT. Residues: CASSLGPGAGELFF.

The chain is built from TRBV6-5 and TRBJ1-2; D might be TRBD1 (6 bases). CDR3 size: 15 residues. CDR1 is MNHEY, CDR2 SVGAGI, per germline. V lost 10 bases to trimming and J lost 5 bases, with 23 bases between them. The CDR3 sequence: CATRPSPGASYGYTF. The DNA for the CDR3 is TGTGCCACCCGTCCTAGCCCGGGGGCATCATATGGCTACACCTTC.

This clone came up once. V is TRBV5-5 and J is TRBJ2-2; no firm D call. This CDR3 has 12 amino acids. CDR1 SGHKS and CDR2 YYEKEE come from the germline V gene (reference sequence). V lost 2 bases and J 6 bases, leaving 5 bases between the germline ends. The CDR3 region is CASSFYPGELFF. CDR3 DNA: TGTGCCAGCAGCTTTTACCCCGGGGAGCTGTTTTTT. Variable domain in full (rest from reference TRBV5-5 and TRBJ2-2): DAGVTQSPTHLIKTRGQQVTLRCSPISGHKSVSWYQQVLGQGPQFIFQYYEKEERGRGNFPDRFSARQFPNYSSELNVNALLLGDSALYLCASSFYPGELFFGEGSRLTVL.

The gene calls are TRBV6-5 and TRBJ1-2, with 12 bases lining up with TRBD1. Germline V gene sequence: CDR1 MNHEY, CDR2 SVGAGI. V gave up 6 bases and J gave up 8 bases; unmatched junction bases: 4. The CDR3 covers 13 residues. CDR3 DNA sequence: TGTGCCAGCAGCCCCGGGACAGGGGGCGGCTACACCTTC. As protein: CASSPGTGGGYTF.

V and J are TRBV5-1 and TRBJ1-2; no reliable D call. This CDR3 comprises 14 residues. V dropped 0 bases and J dropped 1 base, with 7 bases sitting between them. CDR1 SGHRS and CDR2 YFSETQ come from the germline V gene. The CDR3 loop reads CASSLESSNYGYTF. Here the CDR3 DNA reads TGCGCCAGCAGCTTGGAATCCAGTAACTATGGCTACACCTTC.

The V call is TRBV5-1, the J call TRBJ2-5; TRBD1 matches 9 bases. The germline gives CDR1 SGHRS, CDR2 YFSETQ. V shed 3 bases and J 5 bases; nucleotides not matched to a gene: 8. The CDR3 runs 15 residues. CDR3 in amino acids: CASSSRTGVVETQYF. The CDR3 region has the DNA TGCGCCAGCAGCTCGCGGACAGGGGTGGTTGAGACCCAGTACTTC.

V is TRBV6-5 and J is TRBJ2-2; D remains unclear. Germline lookup yields CDR1 MNHEY and CDR2 SVGAGI. Trimming took 6 bases from V and 5 from J, leaving 7 bases between them. The CDR3 runs to 12 residues. The CDR3 bases are TGTGCCAGCAGAAGGTATACCGGGGAGCTGTTTTTT. Protein: CASRRYTGELFF.

This clone was counted only a few times. The J gene is TRBJ1-5, the V gene TRBV3-1 (or the pseudogene TRBV3-2), with D perhaps matching TRBD1 (5 bases). Germline CDR1 reads LGHDT; CDR2 reads YNNKEL (reference sequence). V shed 0 bases and J shed 2 bases, with 14 bases lying between them. This CDR3 is built from 17 residues. CDR3 protein: CASSQERPRVGNQPQHF. In DNA form, the CDR3 reads TGTGCCAGCAGCCAAGAAAGGCCCAGGGTGGGCAATCAGCCCCAGCATTTT.

The J gene is TRBJ2-7, the V gene TRBV21-1. TRBV21-1 is termed a pseudogene. This CDR3 has 15 residues. The CDR3 nucleotides are TGTGCCAGCAGCATTTGGGACCGAGACAAGAACGAGCAGTACGTC. Its protein is CASSIWDRDKNEQYV.

This chain joins TRBV9 and TRBJ1-1; 10 bases match TRBD1. The CDR3 spans 17 residues. Trimming cost V 3 bases and J 10 bases; bases outside gene matches: 18. Germline V lookup: CDR1 SGDLS, CDR2 YYNGEE. CDR3 nucleotide sequence: TGTGCCAGCAGCGACCGATTACCGGGACAGGGGCAAATGGGAGCTTTCTTT. As protein: CASSDRLPGQGQMGAFF.

The rearrangement links TRBV11-2 to TRBJ2-1; a weak D match, TRBD1 (6 bases). This CDR3 spans 14 amino acids. Germline values: CDR1 SGHAT, CDR2 FQNNGV. Trimming removed 0 bases at V and 10 bases at J, with 13 bases between. This CDR3 reads CASSLERTGWEQFF. The CDR3 DNA reads TGTGCCAGCAGCTTAGAGAGAACAGGGTGGGAGCAGTTCTTC.

This clone was seen a single time. This rearrangement joins TRBV7-9 to TRBJ1-1; D remains unclear. Germline assignment: CDR1 SEHNR and CDR2 FQNEAQ (reference sequence). The CDR3 extends over 14 amino acids. Trimming left V 2 bases short and J 5 bases short, with 12 bases between. The DNA for the CDR3 is TGTGCCAGCAGCTTATGGGCTAGCAGTACTGAAGCTTTCTTT. This gives the protein CASSLWASSTEAFF.

The chain recombines TRBV18 with TRBJ2-1; possibly TRBD2 for D (6 bases). CDR3 length: 14 amino acids. Trimming pared 3 bases from V and 10 bases from J, leaving 16 bases between. Germline CDR1 KGHSH, CDR2 LQKENI. The CDR3 loop is CASSPGLLRLEQFF. CDR3 nucleotide sequence: TGTGCCAGCTCACCTGGACTACTTCGACTCGAGCAGTTCTTC.

The J gene is TRBJ1-1, the V gene TRBV11-1, with D unresolved. The germline V gene encodes CDR1 SGHAT and CDR2 FQDESV (reference sequence). The CDR3 is 13 amino acids. V was cut by 3 bases and J by 1 base, with 6 bases left in between. The CDR3 DNA sequence: TGTGCCAGCAGCTTTGCAGAGAACACTGAAGCTTTCTTT. Translated: CASSFAENTEAFF.

The chain carries TRBV5-5 and TRBJ1-4, with D maybe TRBD1 (6 bases). The CDR3 is 14 residues long. V lost 4 bases, J lost 8 bases, and 15 bases lay in between. Germline CDR1 reads SGHKS; CDR2 reads YYEKEE (reference sequence). CDR3 in amino acids: CASSPPGGGEKLFF. DNA of the CDR3: TGTGCCAGCAGCCCCCCCGGGGGCGGCGAAAAACTGTTTTTT.

The chain is built from TRBV12-3 or TRBV12-4 and TRBJ2-2; possible D gene TRBD2, 5 bases. V gave up 6 bases and J gave up 4 bases, with 6 bases separating them. The CDR3 covers 12 residues. The DNA of the CDR3 is TGTGCCAGCAGCCGGGGCACCGGGGAGCTGTTTTTT. Translated, it gives CASSRGTGELFF.